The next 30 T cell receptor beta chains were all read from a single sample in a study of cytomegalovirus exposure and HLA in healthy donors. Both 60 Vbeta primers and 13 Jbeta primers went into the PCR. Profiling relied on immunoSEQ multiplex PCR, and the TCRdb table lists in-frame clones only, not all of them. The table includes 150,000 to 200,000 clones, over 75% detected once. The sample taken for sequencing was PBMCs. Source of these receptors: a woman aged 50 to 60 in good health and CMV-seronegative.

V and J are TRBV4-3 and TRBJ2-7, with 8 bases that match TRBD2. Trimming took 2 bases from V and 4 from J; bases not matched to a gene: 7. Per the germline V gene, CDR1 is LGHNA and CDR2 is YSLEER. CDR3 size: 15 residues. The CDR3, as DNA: TGCGCCAGCAGCCAAAACCCAGCGGGGGAGTACGAGCAGTACTTC. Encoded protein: CASSQNPAGEYEQYF.

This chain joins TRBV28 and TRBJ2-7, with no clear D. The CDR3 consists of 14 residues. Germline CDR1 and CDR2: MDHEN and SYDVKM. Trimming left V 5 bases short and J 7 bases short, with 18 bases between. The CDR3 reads CASSTPTLRSEQYF. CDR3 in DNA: TGTGCCAGCAGTACCCCAACCCTACGGTCGGAGCAGTACTTC.

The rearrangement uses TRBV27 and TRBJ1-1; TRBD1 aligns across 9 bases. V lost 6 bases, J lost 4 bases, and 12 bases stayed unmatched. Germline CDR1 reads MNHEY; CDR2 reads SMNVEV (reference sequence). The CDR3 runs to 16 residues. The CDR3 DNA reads TGTGCCAGCAGCAAACCGGGACAGGGTTTGAGCACTGAAGCTTTCTTT. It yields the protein CASSKPGQGLSTEAFF.

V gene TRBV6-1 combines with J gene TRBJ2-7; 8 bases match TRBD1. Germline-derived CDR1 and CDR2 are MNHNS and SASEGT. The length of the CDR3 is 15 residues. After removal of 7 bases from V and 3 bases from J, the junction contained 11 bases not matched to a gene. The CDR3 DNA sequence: TGTGCCAGCAATTTTCCGGGACAGGCTAACTACGAGCAGTACTTC. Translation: CASNFPGQANYEQYF.

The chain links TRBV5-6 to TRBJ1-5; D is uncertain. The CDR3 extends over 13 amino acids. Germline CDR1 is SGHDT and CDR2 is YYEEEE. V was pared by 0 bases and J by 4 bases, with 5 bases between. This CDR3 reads CASSLGSNQPQHF. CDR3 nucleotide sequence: TGTGCCAGCAGCTTGGGCAGTAATCAGCCCCAGCATTTT. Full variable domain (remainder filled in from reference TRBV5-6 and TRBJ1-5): DAGVTQSPTHLIKTRGQQVTLRCSPKSGHDTVSWYQQALGQGPQFIFQYYEEEERQRGNFPDRFSGHQFPNYSSELNVNALLLGDSALYLCASSLGSNQPQHFGDGTRLSIL.

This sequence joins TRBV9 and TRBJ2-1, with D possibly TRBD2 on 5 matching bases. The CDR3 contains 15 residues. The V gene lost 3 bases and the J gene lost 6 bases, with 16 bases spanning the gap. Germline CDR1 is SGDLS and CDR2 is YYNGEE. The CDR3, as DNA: TGTGCCAGCAGCGGCCGCCCTGGAGGTTCCAATGAGCAGTTCTTC. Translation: CASSGRPGGSNEQFF.

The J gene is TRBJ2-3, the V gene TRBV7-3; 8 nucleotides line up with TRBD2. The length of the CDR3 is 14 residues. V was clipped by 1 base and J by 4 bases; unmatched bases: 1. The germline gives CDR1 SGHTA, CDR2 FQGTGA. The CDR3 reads CASSLSGRPDTQYF. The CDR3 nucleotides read TGTGCCAGCAGCTTAAGCGGGAGGCCAGATACGCAGTATTTT.

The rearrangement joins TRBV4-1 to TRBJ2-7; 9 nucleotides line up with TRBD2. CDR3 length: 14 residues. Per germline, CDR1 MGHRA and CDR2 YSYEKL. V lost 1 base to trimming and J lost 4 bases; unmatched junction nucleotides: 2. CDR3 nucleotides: TGCGCCAGCAGCCAAGTCCTAGCGGGGTACGAGCAGTACTTC. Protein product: CASSQVLAGYEQYF.

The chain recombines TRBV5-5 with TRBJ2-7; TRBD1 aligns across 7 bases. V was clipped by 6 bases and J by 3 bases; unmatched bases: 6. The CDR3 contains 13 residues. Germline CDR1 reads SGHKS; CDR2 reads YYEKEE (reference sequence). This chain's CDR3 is CASKIRDSYEQYF. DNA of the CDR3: TGTGCCAGCAAAATCCGGGACAGCTACGAGCAGTACTTC.

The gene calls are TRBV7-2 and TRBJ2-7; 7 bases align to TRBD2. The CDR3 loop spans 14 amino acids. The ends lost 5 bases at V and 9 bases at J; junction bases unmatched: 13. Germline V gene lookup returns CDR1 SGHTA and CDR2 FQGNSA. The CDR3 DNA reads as TGTGCCAGCAGCCCGGACAACTGGACTAGAGGGCAGTACTTC. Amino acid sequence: CASSPDNWTRGQYF.

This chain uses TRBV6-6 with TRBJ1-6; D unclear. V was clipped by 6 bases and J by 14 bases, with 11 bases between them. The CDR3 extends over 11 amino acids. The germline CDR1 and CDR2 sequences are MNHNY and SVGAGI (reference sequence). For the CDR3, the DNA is TGTGCCAGCAGGGACCCGGGAACCCTCCACTTT. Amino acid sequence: CASRDPGTLHF.

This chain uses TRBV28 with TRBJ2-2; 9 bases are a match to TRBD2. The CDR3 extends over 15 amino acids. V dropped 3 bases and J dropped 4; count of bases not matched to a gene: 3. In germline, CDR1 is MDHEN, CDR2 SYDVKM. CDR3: CASSFSGSGTGELFF. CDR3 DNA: TGTGCCAGCAGTTTTAGCGGGAGTGGCACCGGGGAGCTGTTTTTT.

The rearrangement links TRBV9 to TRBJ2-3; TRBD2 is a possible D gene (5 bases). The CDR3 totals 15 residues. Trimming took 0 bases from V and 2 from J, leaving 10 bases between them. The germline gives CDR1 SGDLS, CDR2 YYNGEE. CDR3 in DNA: TGTGCCAGCAGCGTAGGCGGGCACCCCACAGATACGCAGTATTTT. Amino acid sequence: CASSVGGHPTDTQYF. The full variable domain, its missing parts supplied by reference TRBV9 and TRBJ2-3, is DSGVTQTPKHLITATGQRVTLRCSPRSGDLSVYWYQQSLDQGLQFLIQYYNGEERAKGNILERFSAQQFPDLHSELNLSSLELGDSALYFCASSVGGHPTDTQYFGPGTRLTVL.

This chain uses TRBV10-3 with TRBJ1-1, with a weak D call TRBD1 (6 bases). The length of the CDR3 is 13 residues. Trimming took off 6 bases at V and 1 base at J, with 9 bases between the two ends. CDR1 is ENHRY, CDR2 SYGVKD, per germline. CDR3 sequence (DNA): TGTGCCATCAGCGCAGGGGAGAACACTGAAGCTTTCTTT. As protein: CAISAGENTEAFF.

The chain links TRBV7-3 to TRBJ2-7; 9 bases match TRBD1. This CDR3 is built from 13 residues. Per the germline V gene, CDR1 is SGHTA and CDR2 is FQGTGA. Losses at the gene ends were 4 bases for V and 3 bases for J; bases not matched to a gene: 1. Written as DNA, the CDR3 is TGTGCCAGCAGCTGGGGACAGGGCTACGAGCAGTACTTC. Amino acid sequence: CASSWGQGYEQYF.

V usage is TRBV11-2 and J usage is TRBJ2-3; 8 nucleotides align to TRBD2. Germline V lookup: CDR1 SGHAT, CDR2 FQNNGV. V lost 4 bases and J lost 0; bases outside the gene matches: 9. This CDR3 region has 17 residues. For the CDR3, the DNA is TGTGCCAGCAGCTCCATTGGCGGGGGGCTTAGCACAGATACGCAGTATTTT. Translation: CASSSIGGGLSTDTQYF.

For the CDR3, the DNA is TGTGCCAGCAGCTTAGGACGGGGGGTAGAAAACACCGGGGAGCTGTTTTTT. This encodes CASSLGRGVENTGELFF. V usage is TRBV11-2 and J usage is TRBJ2-2, with 7 bases aligning to TRBD2. Germline V gene data show CDR1 as SGHAT and CDR2 as FQNNGV. Losses at the gene ends were 1 base for V and 2 bases for J; bases not matched to a gene: 7. The CDR3 loop spans 17 amino acids.

In DNA, the CDR3 is TGTGCCAGCAGCTTGATCAGCGGGGGGCCGAACACCGGGGAGCTGTTTTTT. This translates into CASSLISGGPNTGELFF. This chain links TRBV7-2 with TRBJ2-2; 9 nucleotides agree with TRBD2. In germline, CDR1 is SGHTA, CDR2 FQGNSA. Trimming cost V 3 bases and J 0 bases; bases outside gene matches: 5. The CDR3 contains 17 residues.

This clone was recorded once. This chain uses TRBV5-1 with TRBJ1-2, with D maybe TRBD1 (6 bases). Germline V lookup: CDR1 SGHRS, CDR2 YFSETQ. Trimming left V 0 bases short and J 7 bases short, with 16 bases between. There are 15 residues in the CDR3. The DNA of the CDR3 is TGCGCCAGCAGCTTGGAGCCCCGACAGGACGGTGGCTACACCTTC. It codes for CASSLEPRQDGGYTF. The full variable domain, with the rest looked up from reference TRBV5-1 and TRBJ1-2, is KAGVTQTPRYLIKTRGQQVTLSCSPISGHRSVSWYQQTPGQGLQFLFEYFSETQRNKGNFPGRFSGRQFSNSRSEMNVSTLELGDSALYLCASSLEPRQDGGYTFGSGTRLTVV.

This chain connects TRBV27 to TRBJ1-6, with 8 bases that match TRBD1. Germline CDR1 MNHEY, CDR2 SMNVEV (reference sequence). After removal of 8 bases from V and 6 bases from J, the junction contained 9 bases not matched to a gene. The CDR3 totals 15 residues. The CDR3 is CASAVQGGSNSPLHF. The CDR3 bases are TGTGCCAGCGCTGTACAGGGGGGCAGTAATTCACCCCTCCACTTT.

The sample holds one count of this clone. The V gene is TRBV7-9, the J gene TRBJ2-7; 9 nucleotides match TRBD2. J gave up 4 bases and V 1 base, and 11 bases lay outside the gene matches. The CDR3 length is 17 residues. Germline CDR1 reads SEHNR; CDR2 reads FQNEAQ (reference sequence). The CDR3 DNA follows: TGTGCCAGCAGCTTAGTCCAGCGGGGGGCCACAGAGTACGAGCAGTACTTC. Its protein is CASSLVQRGATEYEQYF.

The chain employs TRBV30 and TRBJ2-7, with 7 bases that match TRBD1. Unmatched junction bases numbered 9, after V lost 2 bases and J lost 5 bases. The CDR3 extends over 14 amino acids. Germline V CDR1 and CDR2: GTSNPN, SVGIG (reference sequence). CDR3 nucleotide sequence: TGTGCCTGGAGTACTACAGGGGCGACAAACGAGCAGTACTTC. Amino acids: CAWSTTGATNEQYF.

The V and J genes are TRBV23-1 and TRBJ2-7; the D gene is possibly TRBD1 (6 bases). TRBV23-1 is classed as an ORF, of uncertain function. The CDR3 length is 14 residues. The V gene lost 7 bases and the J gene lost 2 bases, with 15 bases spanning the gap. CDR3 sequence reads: CASTRGDIPYEQYF. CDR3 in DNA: TGCGCCAGCACCCGAGGGGACATACCCTACGAGCAGTACTTC.

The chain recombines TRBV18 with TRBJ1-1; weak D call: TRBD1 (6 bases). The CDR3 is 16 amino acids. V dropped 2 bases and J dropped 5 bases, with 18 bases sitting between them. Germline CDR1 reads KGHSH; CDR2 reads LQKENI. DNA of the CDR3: TGTGCCAGCTCACCATACAGGGAAGGCTGGGGGACTGAAGCTTTCTTT. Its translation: CASSPYREGWGTEAFF.

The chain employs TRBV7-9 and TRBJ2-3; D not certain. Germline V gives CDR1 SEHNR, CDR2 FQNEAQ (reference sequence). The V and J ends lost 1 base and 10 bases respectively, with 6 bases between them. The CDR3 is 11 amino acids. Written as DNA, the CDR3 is TGTGCCAGCAGCTTAGGGCATCCGCAGTATTTT. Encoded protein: CASSLGHPQYF.

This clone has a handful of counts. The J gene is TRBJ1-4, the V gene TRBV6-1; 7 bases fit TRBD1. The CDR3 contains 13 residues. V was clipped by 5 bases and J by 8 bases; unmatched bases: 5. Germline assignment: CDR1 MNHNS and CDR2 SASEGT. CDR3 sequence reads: CASSQTGYEKLFF. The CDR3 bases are TGTGCCAGCAGTCAGACAGGGTACGAAAAACTGTTTTTT.

CDR3 bases: TGTGCCAGTAGTATGAGGGACAGGGTGGACACCGGGGAGCTGTTTTTT. Protein sequence: CASSMRDRVDTGELFF. This chain links TRBV19 with TRBJ2-2, with TRBD1 matching over 9 bases. This CDR3 has 16 residues. Germline-derived CDR1 and CDR2 are LNHDA and SQIVND (reference sequence). V dropped 3 bases and J dropped 3; count of bases not matched to a gene: 5.

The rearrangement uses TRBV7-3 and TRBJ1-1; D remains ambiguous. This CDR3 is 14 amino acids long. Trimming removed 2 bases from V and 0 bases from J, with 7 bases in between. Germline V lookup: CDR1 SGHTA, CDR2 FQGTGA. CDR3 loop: CASSLVALNTEAFF. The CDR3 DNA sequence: TGTGCCAGCAGCTTAGTAGCTTTGAACACTGAAGCTTTCTTT.

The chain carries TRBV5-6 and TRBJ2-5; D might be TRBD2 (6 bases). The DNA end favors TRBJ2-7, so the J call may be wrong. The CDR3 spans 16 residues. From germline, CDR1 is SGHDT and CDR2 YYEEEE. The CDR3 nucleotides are TGTGCCAGCAGCTTATCCGGTGGGGGGAGGCCCTACGAGCAGTACTTC. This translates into CASSLSGGGRPYEQYF.

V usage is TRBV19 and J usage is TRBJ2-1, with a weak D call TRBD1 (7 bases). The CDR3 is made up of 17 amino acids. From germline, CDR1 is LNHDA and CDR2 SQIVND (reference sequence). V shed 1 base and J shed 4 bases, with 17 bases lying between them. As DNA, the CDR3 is TGTGCCAGTAGTATAGGCCCCAGGAGGGGACAGTACAATGAGCAGTTCTTC. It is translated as CASSIGPRRGQYNEQFF.